Below are 7 T cell receptor beta chains sequenced from a single sample in a study of cytomegalovirus exposure and HLA in healthy donors. PCR used 60 Vbeta primers and 13 Jbeta primers. Here immunoSEQ multiplex PCR was the method, and the copy in TCRdb shows in-frame clones only, minus some. The data contain approximately 91,000 clones, roughly four fifths of them seen just once; the ten biggest clones take up 10% to 13%. Sequenced sample: PBMCs. Every receptor here comes from a human donor in good health.

This clone was seen a single time. The genes are TRBV27 and TRBJ1-5; D is uncertain. Trimming took off 2 bases at V and 7 bases at J, with 6 bases between the two ends. The CDR3 is 12 residues long. Germline V gene lookup returns CDR1 MNHEY and CDR2 SMNVEV (reference sequence). CDR3: CASSLPGQPQHF. DNA of the CDR3: TGTGCCAGCAGTTTACCCGGGCAGCCCCAGCATTTT.

The V and J genes are TRBV5-1 and TRBJ1-6; D unclear. Germline V gene sequence: CDR1 SGHRS, CDR2 YFSETQ. V was pared by 1 base and J by 9 bases, with 8 bases between. The CDR3 extends over 13 amino acids. CDR3 DNA sequence: TGCGCCAGCAGCTTGTTAGTTTTTTCACCCCTCCACTTT. This codes for CASSLLVFSPLHF.

J is TRBJ1-1 and V is TRBV4-3; TRBD1 matches at 7 bases. J was trimmed by 4 bases and V by 0 bases; bases with no gene match: 5. Looked up from germline, CDR1 is LGHNA and CDR2 is YSLEER. The CDR3 has 15 amino acids. CDR3 sequence (DNA): TGCGCCAGCAGCCAAGATTCCGCAGGGGGCACTGAAGCTTTCTTT. Its translation: CASSQDSAGGTEAFF.

This clone was detected only a few times. This chain uses TRBV6-1 with TRBJ1-1; D is uncertain. The CDR3 has 13 residues. Trimming took off 3 bases at V and 5 bases at J, with 10 bases between the two ends. Germline loops: CDR1 MNHNS, CDR2 SASEGT. DNA for the CDR3: TGTGCCAGCAGTGAGAAGCCCAGGACTGAAGCTTTCTTT. Translation gives CASSEKPRTEAFF.

Here the CDR3 DNA reads TGTGCCAGCAGTCTCTTGTGGGGGGAGTCCTACGAGCAGTACTTC. Its protein product is CASSLLWGESYEQYF. V and J are TRBV6-5 and TRBJ2-7, with D maybe TRBD2 (6 bases). Trimming left V 5 bases short and J 1 base short, with 15 bases between. The germline gives CDR1 MNHEY, CDR2 SVGAGI. The CDR3 contains 15 residues.

The chain joins TRBV7-3 to TRBJ2-7; maybe TRBD2 (5 bases). V lost 1 base and J 7 bases, leaving 14 bases between the germline ends. The germline V gene encodes CDR1 SGHTA and CDR2 FQGTGA. The CDR3 contains 14 residues. CDR3 nucleotide sequence: TGTGCCAGCAGCTTAAACGGGATCTCCGCGGAGCAGTACTTC. Its protein is CASSLNGISAEQYF.

The chain uses TRBV13 and TRBJ2-1, with TRBD1 matching 8 bases. From germline, CDR1 is PRHDT and CDR2 FYEKMQ (reference sequence). V lost 5 bases, J lost 0 bases, and 3 bases stayed unmatched. The CDR3 length is 15 residues. CDR3 DNA sequence: TGTGCCAGCAGCCCGGGACAGGCCTCCTACAATGAGCAGTTCTTC. This encodes CASSPGQASYNEQFF.